The 28 T cell receptor beta chains presented below share a single source sample, sequenced in a study of cytomegalovirus exposure and HLA in healthy donors. Primers for the PCR totalled 60 Vbeta and 13 Jbeta. The method was immunoSEQ multiplex PCR; TCRdb's version includes in-frame clones alone and lacks a portion of them. The sample consists of about 140,000 clones, roughly 65% of them appearing once. Sequenced material: PBMCs. Source of these receptors: a woman in her twenties or thirties in good health and CMV-seronegative.

The chain has TRBV5-1 and TRBJ1-6; 10 nucleotides align to TRBD1. Germline lookup yields CDR1 SGHRS and CDR2 YFSETQ. The V and J ends lost 4 bases and 7 bases, in that order; junction bases with no gene match: 5. The CDR3 has 15 residues. DNA for the CDR3: TGCGCCAGCAGCCCGAGGACAGGGGGAAATTCACCCCTCCACTTT. Its translation: CASSPRTGGNSPLHF.

The chain couples TRBV28 to TRBJ1-3; TRBD1 might be the D (6 bases). V lost 6 bases and J lost 0, with 12 bases in between. From germline, CDR1 is MDHEN and CDR2 SYDVKM. The CDR3 sequence is 15 residues long. The CDR3 reads CASSRGDISGNTIYF. The CDR3 bases are TGTGCCAGCAGCCGGGGGGACATCTCTGGAAACACCATATATTTT.

V is TRBV29-1 and J is TRBJ1-4, with a weak D call TRBD1 (5 bases). The length of the CDR3 is 12 residues. Germline V gives CDR1 SQVTM, CDR2 ANQGSEA. Trimming took off 4 bases at V and 7 bases at J, with 10 bases between the two ends. The CDR3 sequence: CSVGAQGEKLFF. The CDR3 DNA sequence: TGCAGCGTTGGAGCCCAGGGTGAAAAACTGTTTTTT.

This chain joins TRBV27 and TRBJ2-3; D possibly corresponds to TRBD1 (5 bases). The CDR3 is made up of 14 amino acids. Germline V gives CDR1 MNHEY, CDR2 SMNVEV (reference sequence). V lost 7 bases and J 2 bases, leaving 13 bases between the germline ends. CDR3 amino acids: CASTLRTPTDTQYF. The CDR3 DNA reads TGTGCCAGCACCCTCAGGACACCCACAGATACGCAGTATTTT.

The chain carries TRBV29-1 and TRBJ1-1; a weak D match, TRBD1 (5 bases). CDR1 is SQVTM and CDR2 is ANQGSEA in the germline V gene. This CDR3 comprises 14 residues. Trimming pared 7 bases from V and 4 bases from J, leaving 19 bases between. The CDR3 sequence is CSAASWRGGTEAFF. CDR3 coding DNA: TGCAGCGCTGCTAGTTGGCGGGGGGGCACTGAAGCTTTCTTT.

In this sample, this clone turned up a few times. The rearrangement uses TRBV7-9 and TRBJ2-5; 7 bases are shared with TRBD2. CDR1 is SEHNR, CDR2 FQNEAQ, per germline (reference sequence). The length of the CDR3 is 14 residues. V shed 5 bases and J 1 base; nucleotides not matched to a gene: 4. This CDR3 is CASSLGGVQETQYF. Written as DNA, the CDR3 is TGTGCCAGCAGCCTGGGGGGGGTCCAAGAGACCCAGTACTTC.

CDR3 coding DNA: TGTGCCAGCTCACCACCCGGCAGGTCGGGAGAAAAACTGTTTTTT. Translated: CASSPPGRSGEKLFF. The chain couples TRBV18 to TRBJ1-4, with D hard to call. Trimming removed 0 bases at V and 8 bases at J, with 13 bases between. The germline V gene encodes CDR1 KGHSH and CDR2 LQKENI. This CDR3 spans 15 amino acids. The full variable domain, rest sourced from reference TRBV18 and TRBJ1-4, is NAGVMQNPRHLVRRRGQEARLRCSPMKGHSHVYWYRQLPEEGLKFMVYLQKENIIDESGMPKERFSAEFPKEGPSILRIQQVVRGDSAAYFCASSPPGRSGEKLFFGSGTQLSVL.

The chain uses TRBV7-9 and TRBJ1-6; 9 bases line up with TRBD1. The V segment lost 5 bases and the J segment 7 bases; nucleotides outside the gene matches: 9. The CDR3 extends over 16 amino acids. Per germline, CDR1 SEHNR and CDR2 FQNEAQ (reference sequence). This CDR3 reads CASSQQGALGNSPLHF. For the CDR3, the DNA is TGTGCCAGCAGCCAACAGGGGGCGTTAGGGAATTCACCCCTCCACTTT.

This clone has more than one count but fewer than ten. As DNA, the CDR3 is TGTGCCAGCAGCTTAAGGAGGGGTGGAGGCTACACCTTC. Translation gives CASSLRRGGGYTF. This sequence joins TRBV7-3 and TRBJ1-2, with D perhaps TRBD1 (5 bases). CDR1 SGHTA and CDR2 FQGTGA come from the germline V gene. V was shortened by 1 base and J by 8 bases, with 11 bases between the two germline ends. The CDR3 runs to 13 residues. Using reference TRBV7-3 and TRBJ1-2 for the parts outside the CDR3, the full variable domain is GAGVSQTPSNKVTEKGKYVELRCDPISGHTALYWYRQSLGQGPEFLIYFQGTGAADDSGLPNDRFFAVRPEGSVSTLKIQRTERGDSAVYLCASSLRRGGGYTFGSGTRLTVV.

This sequence joins TRBV7-6 and TRBJ2-3; D might be TRBD2 (5 bases). The CDR3 has 15 residues. Per germline, CDR1 SGHVS and CDR2 FNYEAQ. V dropped 3 bases and J dropped 2 bases, with 12 bases sitting between them. The CDR3 sequence is CASSFSGPNTDTQYF. For the CDR3, the DNA is TGTGCCAGCAGCTTCAGCGGACCAAACACAGATACGCAGTATTTT.

This chain uses TRBV5-5 with TRBJ2-3, with 16 bases that match TRBD2. The CDR3 is 17 amino acids. V shed 3 bases, J shed 4 bases, and the junction held 5 bases outside the gene matches. The V gene's germline CDR1 is SGHKS and CDR2 YYEKEE (reference sequence). The CDR3 region has the DNA TGTGCCAGCAGCTCCGGGACTAGCGGGGGGGGGCCAGATACGCAGTATTTT. This sequence encodes CASSSGTSGGGPDTQYF.

The chain links TRBV27 to TRBJ2-2; 7 nucleotides line up with TRBD1. The CDR3 is made up of 13 amino acids. J gave up 6 bases and V 6 bases, and 4 bases lay outside the gene matches. CDR1 MNHEY and CDR2 SMNVEV come from the germline V gene (reference sequence). CDR3 amino acids: CASRLQGPGELFF. The CDR3 nucleotides are TGTGCCAGCAGACTACAGGGGCCCGGGGAGCTGTTTTTT.

The chain recombines TRBV7-3 with TRBJ1-1; D is possibly TRBD1 (6 bases). CDR1 is SGHTA and CDR2 is FQGTGA in the germline V gene. CDR3 length: 18 residues. V was shortened by 5 bases and J by 0 bases, with 22 bases between the two germline ends. The CDR3 nucleotides read TGTGCCAGCAGCGATGATTTGGGGAAGTGGACAGTGAACACTGAAGCTTTCTTT. Amino acids: CASSDDLGKWTVNTEAFF. Looking up the rest from reference TRBV7-3 and TRBJ1-1 gives the full variable domain: GAGVSQTPSNKVTEKGKYVELRCDPISGHTALYWYRQSLGQGPEFLIYFQGTGAADDSGLPNDRFFAVRPEGSVSTLKIQRTERGDSAVYLCASSDDLGKWTVNTEAFFGQGTRLTVV.

V and J are TRBV6-1 and TRBJ2-2, with 8 nucleotides matching TRBD1. The V gene's germline CDR1 is MNHNS and CDR2 SASEGT. The CDR3 has 14 amino acids. Unmatched junction bases numbered 2, after V lost 5 bases and J lost 3 bases. The CDR3 nucleotides read TGTGCCAGCAGTCTGGGACAGGACACCGGGGAGCTGTTTTTT. Translating gives CASSLGQDTGELFF.

The chain couples TRBV18 to TRBJ2-5, with 9 bases identical to TRBD1. The CDR3 covers 14 residues. The germline gives CDR1 KGHSH, CDR2 LQKENI. With 5 bases clipped from V and 3 bases from J, the junction kept 4 bases outside the gene matches. CDR3 DNA sequence: TGTGCCAGCTCATACCGGGACAGGGAAGAGACCCAGTACTTC. This encodes CASSYRDREETQYF.

The chain employs TRBV28 and TRBJ2-4, with D tentatively TRBD1 (5 bases). CDR3 length: 14 residues. V lost 1 base, J lost 1 base, and 5 bases lay in between. Germline lookup yields CDR1 MDHEN and CDR2 SYDVKM. The chain's CDR3 is CASSLSGAKNIQYF. CDR3 nucleotides: TGTGCCAGCAGTTTATCAGGGGCCAAAAACATTCAGTACTTC.

The rearrangement joins TRBV28 to TRBJ2-5; TRBD2 matches at 12 bases. This CDR3 region has 17 residues. Germline loops: CDR1 MDHEN, CDR2 SYDVKM. Trimming cost V 2 bases and J 6 bases; bases outside gene matches: 10. The CDR3 region has the DNA TGTGCCAGCAGTTTAATCTCTAGCGGGAGGGGTTGGCAGACCCAGTACTTC. Protein sequence: CASSLISSGRGWQTQYF.

The sample holds one count of this clone. This sequence joins TRBV30 and TRBJ1-2; tentative D call: TRBD1 (6 bases). Germline loops: CDR1 GTSNPN, CDR2 SVGIG (reference sequence). This CDR3 region has 12 residues. Between the trimmed V and J ends, which lost 2 bases and 4 bases, there was a span of 8 bases. CDR3 residues: CAWSTGTYGYTF. In DNA form, the CDR3 reads TGTGCCTGGAGTACAGGGACCTATGGCTACACCTTC.

V is TRBV7-3 and J is TRBJ2-3, with TRBD1 matching over 7 bases. The V segment lost 5 bases and the J segment 1 base; nucleotides outside the gene matches: 6. This CDR3 has 15 amino acids. Looked up from germline, CDR1 is SGHTA and CDR2 is FQGTGA. The chain's CDR3 is CASSIQGTGTDTQYF. The CDR3 DNA follows: TGTGCCAGCAGCATACAGGGGACGGGCACAGATACGCAGTATTTT.

This rearrangement joins TRBV28 to TRBJ1-4, with TRBD1 matching over 9 bases. The J segment lost 8 bases and the V segment lost 6 bases, leaving 10 bases of the junction unmatched. This CDR3 comprises 15 residues. The germline V gene has CDR1 MDHEN and CDR2 SYDVKM. CDR3 bases: TGTGCCAGCAGCTTACCGACAGGGGGGCAAGAAAAACTGTTTTTT. Translated: CASSLPTGGQEKLFF.

In its sample, this clone was seen a few times. The rearrangement joins TRBV9 to TRBJ2-5, with a weak D call TRBD2 (5 bases). Germline V gene lookup returns CDR1 SGDLS and CDR2 YYNGEE. V was pared by 4 bases and J by 1 base, with 11 bases between. This CDR3 is built from 14 residues. CDR3 sequence reads: CASSPGSGQETQYF. CDR3 in DNA: TGTGCCAGCAGCCCGGGGAGTGGCCAAGAGACCCAGTACTTC.

V usage is TRBV19 and J usage is TRBJ1-2; D is unclear. Deletions cut 5 bases from V and 2 bases from J, with 18 bases between. Germline loops: CDR1 LNHDA, CDR2 SQIVND (reference sequence). The CDR3 covers 16 residues. CDR3 DNA sequence: TGTGCCAGTAGTTCCGTTACGGAGGGAAGAAACTATGGCTACACCTTC. Protein product: CASSSVTEGRNYGYTF.

The J gene is TRBJ2-7, the V gene TRBV5-6; 12 positions agree with TRBD2. This CDR3 has 16 residues. The V gene's germline CDR1 is SGHDT and CDR2 YYEEEE. The trim removed 4 bases at V and 6 bases at J, leaving 11 bases unmatched. The CDR3 region has the DNA TGTGCCAGCAGCCAAACGTGGACTAGCGGGACAGGCGAGCAGTACTTC. Encoded protein: CASSQTWTSGTGEQYF. Filled out from reference TRBV5-6 and TRBJ2-7, the complete variable domain reads DAGVTQSPTHLIKTRGQQVTLRCSPKSGHDTVSWYQQALGQGPQFIFQYYEEEERQRGNFPDRFSGHQFPNYSSELNVNALLLGDSALYLCASSQTWTSGTGEQYFGPGTRLTVT.

This chain joins TRBV10-2 and TRBJ2-7; 10 nucleotides agree with TRBD2. Germline V gene lookup returns CDR1 WSHSY and CDR2 SAAADI. The V gene end was trimmed by 8 bases and the J gene end by 6 bases; junction bases not matched to a gene: 10. The length of the CDR3 is 14 residues. CDR3 sequence reads: CASQSTGLASEQYF. CDR3 DNA sequence: TGCGCCAGCCAGTCCACGGGACTAGCGTCCGAGCAGTACTTC.

The chain uses TRBV21-1 and TRBJ2-7; TRBD1, as called in the table, went unchecked against the DNA. TRBV21-1 is classified as a pseudogene. The length of the CDR3 is 17 residues. CDR3: CASTNPGQGEDSYEQYV. The DNA of the CDR3 is TGTGCCAGCACCAACCCTGGACAGGGGGAAGACTCCTACGAGCAGTACGTC.

This clone was seen a handful of times. The gene calls are TRBV28 and TRBJ1-5; 9 nucleotides align to TRBD1. Germline CDR1 reads MDHEN; CDR2 reads SYDVKM. After removal of 2 bases from V and 0 bases from J, the junction contained 5 bases not matched to a gene. CDR3 length: 17 amino acids. The CDR3 DNA reads as TGTGCCAGCAGTTTACCAGGGACAGGGTATAGCAATCAGCCCCAGCATTTT. Translation gives CASSLPGTGYSNQPQHF. Full variable domain (missing parts from reference TRBV28 and TRBJ1-5): DVKVTQSSRYLVKRTGEKVFLECVQDMDHENMFWYRQDPGLGLRLIYFSYDVKMKEKGDIPEGYSVSREKKERFSLILESASTNQTSMYLCASSLPGTGYSNQPQHFGDGTRLSIL.

This chain's CDR3 is CASSESGEQYV. The DNA for the CDR3 is TGCGCCAGCAGTGAGTCGGGCGAGCAGTACGTC. The gene calls are TRBV10-1 and TRBJ2-7, with D unresolved. The germline gives CDR1 WNHNN, CDR2 SYGVQD (reference sequence). The CDR3 has 11 residues. The V and J ends lost 0 bases and 6 bases respectively, with 3 bases between them.

A single count supports this clone. V gene TRBV5-1 combines with J gene TRBJ2-1, with D possibly being TRBD1 (5 bases). V was trimmed by 3 bases and J by 5 bases, leaving 9 bases between them. The germline V gene encodes CDR1 SGHRS and CDR2 YFSETQ. This CDR3 has 13 residues. The CDR3 DNA reads as TGCGCCAGCAGCTCCAGGGTTGACAATGAGCAGTTCTTC. Its translation: CASSSRVDNEQFF. Full variable domain (remainder filled in from reference TRBV5-1 and TRBJ2-1): KAGVTQTPRYLIKTRGQQVTLSCSPISGHRSVSWYQQTPGQGLQFLFEYFSETQRNKGNFPGRFSGRQFSNSRSEMNVSTLELGDSALYLCASSSRVDNEQFFGPGTRLTVL.